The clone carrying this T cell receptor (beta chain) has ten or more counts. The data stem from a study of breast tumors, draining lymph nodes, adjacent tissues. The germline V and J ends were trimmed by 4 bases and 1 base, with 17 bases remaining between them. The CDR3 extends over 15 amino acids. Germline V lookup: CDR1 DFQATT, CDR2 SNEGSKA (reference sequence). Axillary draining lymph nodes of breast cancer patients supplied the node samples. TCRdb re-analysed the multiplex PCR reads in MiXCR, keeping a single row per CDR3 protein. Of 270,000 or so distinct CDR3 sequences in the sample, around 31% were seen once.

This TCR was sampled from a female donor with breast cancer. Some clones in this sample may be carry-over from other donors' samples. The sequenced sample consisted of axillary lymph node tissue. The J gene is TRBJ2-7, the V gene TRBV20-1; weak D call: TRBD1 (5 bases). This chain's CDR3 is CSAIGRARGSYEQYF. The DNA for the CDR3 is TGCAGTGCTATCGGTAGGGCTAGGGGATCCTACGAGCAGTACTTC.